Included here is one TCR beta chain sequence, with context. This specimen comes from a study of Graves' ophthalmopathy and Graves' hyperthyroidism. RNA transcripts provided the template for amplifying TCR beta CDR3 regions. First-round RT-PCR used HTBI primers; second-round multiplex PCR followed. From the multiplex PCR reads, TCRdb called clonotypes with MiXCR, one entry per CDR3 protein. The profile shows 300,000 to 400,000 distinct CDR3 sequences, roughly 17% of them singletons. Looked up from germline, CDR1 is MNHEY and CDR2 is SMNVEV (reference sequence). The V and J ends lost 5 bases and 6 bases, in that order; junction bases with no gene match: 13. The CDR3 has 16 amino acids.

The source is an adult woman with stable Graves' hyperthyroidism. The sample taken for sequencing was peripheral blood. The chain uses TRBV27 and TRBJ1-5; 7 bases agree with TRBD1. The CDR3 here is CASSRTGVVGSQPQHF. As DNA, the CDR3 is TGTGCCAGCAGTCGGACAGGAGTCGTGGGGTCTCAGCCCCAGCATTTT.